This is a list of T cell receptor beta chains from one sample in a study of T-cell memory formation after mild COVID-19. TCRdb redid the calling of the 5' RACE reads with MiXCR, one entry per CDR3 protein. The sample includes more than 150,000 distinct CDR3 sequences, less than 20% of them seen just once. The sequenced material came from PBMCs or a T cell subset sorted from them (not recorded which). The receptors shown here come from a man younger than 35 who had mild COVID-19 (a few samples of this study predate the infection). Cell type and time point are not known. Both conserved end residues are part of each CDR3. A D gene is named only where the DNA matches it firmly. Size is omitted from some rows. Given values are once, few, many or a class for expanded clones.

j_call	v_call	d_call	clone_size	cdr3_nt	cdr3_aa
TRBJ2-2	TRBV28	-	few	TGTGCCAGCAGTCAGACAGGAGCAAACACCGGGGAGCTGTTTTTT	CASSQTGANTGELFF
TRBJ2-1	TRBV6-5	-	-	TGTGCCAGCCGACTTAGCTCCTACAATGAGCAGTTCTTC	CASRLSSYNEQFF
TRBJ2-5	TRBV20-1	TRBD2	-	TGCAGTGCTACACAGCCGGGACTAGCGGGGGGGACCCAGTACTTC	CSATQPGLAGGTQYF
TRBJ2-5	TRBV20-1	TRBD1	few	TGCAGTGCTAGTTTCCAGGGGGCCTACTTC	CSASFQGAYF
TRBJ1-1	TRBV7-9	-	-	TGTGCCAGCAGCCCAATCGGCTGGAACACTGAAGCTTTCTTT	CASSPIGWNTEAFF
TRBJ2-3	TRBV7-9	TRBD2	few	TGTGCCAGCAGCTTTGCGGGGGGTCCGAATACGCAGTATTTT	CASSFAGGPNTQYF
TRBJ1-2	TRBV7-9	-	-	TGTGCCAGCAGCTTTACCGGGACAAATGGCTACACCTTC	CASSFTGTNGYTF
TRBJ2-1	TRBV6-5	TRBD1	few	TGTGCCAGCAGTTTGACAGGGGGTTACTACAATGAGCAGTTCTTC	CASSLTGGYYNEQFF
TRBJ2-3	TRBV7-2	-	-	TGTGCCAGCAGCTTATCACCAGATAAGCAGTATTTT	CASSLSPDKQYF
TRBJ2-3	TRBV29-1	-	-	TGCAGCGTACGACTAGTGTCTAGCACAGATACGCAGTATTTT	CSVRLVSSTDTQYF